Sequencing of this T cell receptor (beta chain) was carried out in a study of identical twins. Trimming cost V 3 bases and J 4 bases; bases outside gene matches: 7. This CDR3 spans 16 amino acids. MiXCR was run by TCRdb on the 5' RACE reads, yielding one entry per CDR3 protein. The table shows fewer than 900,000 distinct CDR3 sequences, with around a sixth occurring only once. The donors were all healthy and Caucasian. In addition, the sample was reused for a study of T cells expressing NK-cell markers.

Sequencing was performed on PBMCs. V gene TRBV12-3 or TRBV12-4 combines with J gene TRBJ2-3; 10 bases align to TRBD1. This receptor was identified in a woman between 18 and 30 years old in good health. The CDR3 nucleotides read TGTGCCAGCAGTTTTTCTCCGGGACAGGGGTCAGATACGCAGTATTTT. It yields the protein CASSFSPGQGSDTQYF.